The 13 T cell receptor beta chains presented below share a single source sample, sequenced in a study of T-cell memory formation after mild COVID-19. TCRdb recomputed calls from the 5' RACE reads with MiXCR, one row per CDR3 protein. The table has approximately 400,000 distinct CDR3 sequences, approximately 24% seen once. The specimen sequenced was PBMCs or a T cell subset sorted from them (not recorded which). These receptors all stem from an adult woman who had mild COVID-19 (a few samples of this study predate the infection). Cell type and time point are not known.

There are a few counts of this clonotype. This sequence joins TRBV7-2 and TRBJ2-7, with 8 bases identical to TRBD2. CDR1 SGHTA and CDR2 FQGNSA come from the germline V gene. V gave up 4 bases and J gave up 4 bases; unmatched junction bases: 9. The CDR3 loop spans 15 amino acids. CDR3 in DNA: TGTGCCAGCAGCTCAACCGGGACTAGTCTTTACGAGCAGTACTTC. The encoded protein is CASSSTGTSLYEQYF.

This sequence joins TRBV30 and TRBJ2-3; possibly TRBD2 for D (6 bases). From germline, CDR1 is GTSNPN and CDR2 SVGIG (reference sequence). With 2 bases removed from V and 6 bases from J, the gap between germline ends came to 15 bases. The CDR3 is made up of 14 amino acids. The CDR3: CAWSRGMFLDTQYF. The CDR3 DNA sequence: TGTGCCTGGAGTCGGGGGATGTTTTTGGATACGCAGTATTTT.

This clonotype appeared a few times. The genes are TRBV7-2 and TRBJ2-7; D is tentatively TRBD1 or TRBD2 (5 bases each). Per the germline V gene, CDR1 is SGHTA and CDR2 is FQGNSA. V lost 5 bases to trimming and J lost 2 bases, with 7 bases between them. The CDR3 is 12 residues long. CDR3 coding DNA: TGTGCCAGCAGCAGAGGGGCCTACGAGCAGTACTTC. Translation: CASSRGAYEQYF.

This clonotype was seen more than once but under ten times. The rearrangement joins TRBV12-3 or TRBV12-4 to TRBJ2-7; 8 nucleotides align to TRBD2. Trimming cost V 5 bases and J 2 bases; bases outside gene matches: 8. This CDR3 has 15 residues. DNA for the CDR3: TGTGCCAGCAGTGCCTTAGCGGGGCTAGCCTACGAGCAGTACTTC. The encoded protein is CASSALAGLAYEQYF.

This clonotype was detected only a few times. CDR3 in DNA: TGTGCCACCAGCAGAGCCGGTACTAGCGGTACGCCCTCCTACAATGAGCAGTTCTTC. This translates into CATSRAGTSGTPSYNEQFF. The chain is built from TRBV15 and TRBJ2-1; TRBD2 agrees at 8 bases. The CDR3 is 19 amino acids. Germline loops: CDR1 LNHNV, CDR2 YYDKDF (reference sequence). The trim removed 1 base at V and 0 bases at J, leaving 11 bases unmatched. The variable domain in full, with the rest retrieved from reference TRBV15 and TRBJ2-1, is DAMVIQNPRYQVTQFGKPVTLSCSQTLNHNVMYWYQQKSSQAPKLLFHYYDKDFNNEADTPDNFQSRRPNTSFCFLDIRSPGLGDTAMYLCATSRAGTSGTPSYNEQFFGPGTRLTVL.

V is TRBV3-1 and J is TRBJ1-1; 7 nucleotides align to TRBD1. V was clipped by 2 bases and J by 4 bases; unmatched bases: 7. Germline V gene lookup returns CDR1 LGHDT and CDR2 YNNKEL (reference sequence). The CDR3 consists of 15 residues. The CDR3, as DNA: TGTGCCAGCAGCCAAACGACAGGGCGCCCCACTGAAGCTTTCTTT. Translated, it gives CASSQTTGRPTEAFF. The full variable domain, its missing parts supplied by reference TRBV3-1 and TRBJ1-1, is DTAVSQTPKYLVTQMGNDKSIKCEQNLGHDTMYWYKQDSKKFLKIMFSYNNKELIINETVPNRFSPKSPDKAHLNLHINSLELGDSAVYFCASSQTTGRPTEAFFGQGTRLTVV.

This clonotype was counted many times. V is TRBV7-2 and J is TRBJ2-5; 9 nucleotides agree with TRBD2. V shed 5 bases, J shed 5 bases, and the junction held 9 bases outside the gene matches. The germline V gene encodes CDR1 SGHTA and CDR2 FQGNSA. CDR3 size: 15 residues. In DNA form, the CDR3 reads TGTGCCAGCAGCCCCACGGGACTAGCTGGGGAGACCCAGTACTTC. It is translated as CASSPTGLAGETQYF.

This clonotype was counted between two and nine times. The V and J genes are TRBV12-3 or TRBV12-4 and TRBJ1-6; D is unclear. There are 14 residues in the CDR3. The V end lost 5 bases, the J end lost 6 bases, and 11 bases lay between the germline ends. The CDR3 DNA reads TGTGCCAGCAGTCCCCGGCTGATTAATTCACCCCTCCACTTT. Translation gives CASSPRLINSPLHF.

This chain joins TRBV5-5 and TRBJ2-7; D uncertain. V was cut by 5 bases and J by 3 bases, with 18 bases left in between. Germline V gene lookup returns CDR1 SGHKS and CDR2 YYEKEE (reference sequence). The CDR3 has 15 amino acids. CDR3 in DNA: TGTGCCAGCAGTCCCCTCAGGTTAAACCGCTACGAGCAGTACTTC. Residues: CASSPLRLNRYEQYF.

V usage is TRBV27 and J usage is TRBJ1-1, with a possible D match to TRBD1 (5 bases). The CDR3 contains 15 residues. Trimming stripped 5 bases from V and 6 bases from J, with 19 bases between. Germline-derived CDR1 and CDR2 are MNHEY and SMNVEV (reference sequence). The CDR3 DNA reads TGTGCCAGCAGTCCATCGGCCCCACAGGCCTCTGAAGCTTTCTTT. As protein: CASSPSAPQASEAFF.

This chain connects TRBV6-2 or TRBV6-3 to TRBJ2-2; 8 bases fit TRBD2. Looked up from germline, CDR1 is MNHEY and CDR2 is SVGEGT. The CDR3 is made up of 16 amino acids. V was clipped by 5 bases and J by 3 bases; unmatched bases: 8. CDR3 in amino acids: CASSTPSGYYTGELFF. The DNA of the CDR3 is TGTGCCAGCAGTACTCCTAGCGGGTATTACACCGGGGAGCTGTTTTTT.

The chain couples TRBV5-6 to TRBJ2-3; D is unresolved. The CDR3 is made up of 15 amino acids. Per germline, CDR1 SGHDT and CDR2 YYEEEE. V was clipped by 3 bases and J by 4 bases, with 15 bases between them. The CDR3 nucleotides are TGTGCCAGCAGCTCGGTCCCAATTGCGCCAGATACGCAGTATTTT. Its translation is CASSSVPIAPDTQYF. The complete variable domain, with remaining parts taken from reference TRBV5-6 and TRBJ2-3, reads DAGVTQSPTHLIKTRGQQVTLRCSPKSGHDTVSWYQQALGQGPQFIFQYYEEEERQRGNFPDRFSGHQFPNYSSELNVNALLLGDSALYLCASSSVPIAPDTQYFGPGTRLTVL.

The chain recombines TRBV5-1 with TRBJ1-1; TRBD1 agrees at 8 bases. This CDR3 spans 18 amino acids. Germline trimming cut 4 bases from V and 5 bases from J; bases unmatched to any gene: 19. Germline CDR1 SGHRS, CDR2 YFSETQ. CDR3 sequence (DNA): TGCGCCAGCAGCCCCATCCTTGTCCCCCAGGGGGCGAAGACTGAAGCTTTCTTT. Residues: CASSPILVPQGAKTEAFF.